This T cell receptor beta chain was observed in a study of blood T cell repertoires in COVID-19. Study overall: Acute and convalescent COVID-19 samples came from the United States, Italy and Spain. The cDNA or gDNA used as material had been derived from T cells, B-cell-depleted T cells, or PBMCs.

Original data processing: Reference gene primers were amplified, and this amplification served to estimate nucleated cell counts. The protocol was immunoSEQ multiplex PCR, while the TCRdb copy is restricted to in-frame clones and leaves out a portion. The DNA gave D and trimming, while V, J and clone size come from that table. In the table there are around 200,000 clones, roughly four fifths of which are singletons. The CDR3 has 16 amino acids. Trimming took 0 bases from V and 3 from J, leaving 12 bases between them. Per the germline V gene, CDR1 is SGDLS and CDR2 is YYNGEE. Input material: peripheral blood. The J gene is TRBJ1-4, the V gene TRBV9, with no clear D. This sequence originates from a man aged 50-60 years who had recovered from COVID-19. DNA for the CDR3: TGTGCCAGCAGCGTAGAGCAGGCAGCCTCTAATGAAAAACTGTTTTTT. Translating gives CASSVEQAASNEKLFF.